This TCR beta chain was obtained from a study of shared clonotypes between healthy human individuals. Input per replicate PCR of unsorted PBMC was 250 to 300 ng DNA, corresponding to roughly 30,000 T cell genomes. Produced via immunoSEQ multiplex PCR; TCRdb's table is partial and in-frame only. The repertoire holds 450,000 to 500,000 clones, with 79% as singletons. Trimming pared 2 bases from V and 5 bases from J, leaving 20 bases between. The germline V gene encodes CDR1 SGHRS and CDR2 YFSETQ. The CDR3 runs to 17 residues. The rearrangement links TRBV5-1 to TRBJ2-1, with D tentatively TRBD2 (5 bases). The sample comprised PBMCs. The sequence came from a woman between 40 and 55 years old in good health. Some clones in this sample may be carry-over from other donors' samples. The CDR3 spells CASSLYGGNSRDNEQFF. The CDR3 DNA reads as TGCGCCAGCAGCTTATACGGCGGAAATTCGAGGGACAATGAGCAGTTCTTC.